The 17 T cell receptor beta chains below were found in one sample sequenced in a study of shared clonotypes between healthy human individuals. It was CD45RO-negative cells, positively selected for CCR7, that made up naive CD8 cells, with terminally differentiated effector memory CD45RA+ cells excluded. TCRdb's table, derived via immunoSEQ multiplex PCR, lists solely in-frame clones and lacks some. The sample has about 2,200,000 clones; roughly 91% are singletons. The sequenced sample consisted of naive CD8+ T cells from PBMCs. The receptor set was obtained from a man aged 18 to 30 in good health. Some clones in this sample may be carry-over from other donors' samples.

The J gene is TRBJ2-3, the V gene TRBV7-3, with D hard to call. In germline, CDR1 is SGHTA, CDR2 FQGTGA. V lost 3 bases to trimming and J lost 7 bases, with 20 bases between them. The CDR3 contains 16 residues. In nucleotides, the CDR3 is TGTGCCAGCAGCTTGCTCTACCGAGAAGATGGGCATACGCAGTATTTT. This codes for CASSLLYREDGHTQYF.

As for this clone: Other DNA sequences from this sample encode an identical CDR3 as well. V gene TRBV28 combines with J gene TRBJ1-3; D is uncertain. Per the germline V gene, CDR1 is MDHEN and CDR2 is SYDVKM. The germline V and J ends were trimmed by 2 bases and 0 bases, with 5 bases remaining between them. The CDR3 loop spans 14 amino acids. As DNA, the CDR3 is TGTGCCAGCAGTTTAGAGGGCTCTGGAAACACCATATATTTT. It yields the protein CASSLEGSGNTIYF.

This clone appeared once. The chain uses TRBV7-2 and TRBJ2-7, with 7 bases aligning to TRBD1. Germline CDR1 SGHTA, CDR2 FQGNSA. Trimming removed 4 bases from V and 3 bases from J; junction bases left unmatched: 9. This CDR3 is 15 amino acids long. In nucleotides, the CDR3 is TGTGCCAGCAGCTCAGGACCGGGACAGATCTACGAGCAGTACTTC. Protein sequence: CASSSGPGQIYEQYF.

The CDR3 coding sequence is TGTGCCAGCAGCGGAGAGGGAGGGGATAAGTTGGGCACCGGGGAGCTGTTTTTT. The encoded protein is CASSGEGGDKLGTGELFF. The chain combines TRBV9 with TRBJ2-2; TRBD2 aligns across 7 bases. Germline loops: CDR1 SGDLS, CDR2 YYNGEE. J was trimmed by 4 bases and V by 3 bases; bases with no gene match: 15. The CDR3 totals 18 residues.

The chain combines TRBV27 with TRBJ2-2; D perhaps matches TRBD1 (6 bases). Per the germline V gene, CDR1 is MNHEY and CDR2 is SMNVEV (reference sequence). V lost 4 bases and J lost 4, with 10 bases in between. This CDR3 is built from 14 residues. This CDR3 reads CASSYQGTTGELFF. CDR3 bases: TGTGCCAGCAGTTACCAGGGGACCACCGGGGAGCTGTTTTTT.

The V call is TRBV11-2, the J call TRBJ1-5, with D hard to call. V was cut by 5 bases and J by 2 bases, with 4 bases left in between. This CDR3 has 12 residues. Germline lookup yields CDR1 SGHAT and CDR2 FQNNGV. CDR3 DNA sequence: TGTGCCAGCAGCCACGGCAATCAGCCCCAGCATTTT. This codes for CASSHGNQPQHF. The complete variable domain, with remaining parts taken from reference TRBV11-2 and TRBJ1-5, reads EAGVAQSPRYKIIEKRQSVAFWCNPISGHATLYWYQQILGQGPKLLIQFQNNGVVDDSQLPKDRFSAERLKGVDSTLKIQPAKLEDSAVYLCASSHGNQPQHFGDGTRLSIL.

The chain links TRBV29-1 to TRBJ1-1; the D gene is possibly TRBD1 (6 bases). V was shortened by 3 bases and J by 11 bases, with 19 bases between the two germline ends. CDR1 is SQVTM, CDR2 ANQGSEA, per germline. The CDR3 has 13 residues. CDR3 DNA: TGCAGCGTTGAGGCGTTGGGCGGGGGCGAGGCTTTCTTT. This gives the protein CSVEALGGGEAFF.

This clone was picked up a small number of times. The V gene is TRBV6-1, the J gene TRBJ1-5; tentatively, D is TRBD1 (5 bases). From germline, CDR1 is MNHNS and CDR2 SASEGT. Trimming pared 6 bases from V and 6 bases from J, leaving 15 bases between. There are 14 residues in the CDR3. CDR3 sequence reads: CASRGSGLSQPQHF. In DNA, the CDR3 is TGTGCCAGCAGGGGTTCAGGGCTCAGTCAGCCCCAGCATTTT.

The chain employs TRBV27 and TRBJ2-7, with D possibly being TRBD1 (6 bases). The CDR3 has 14 amino acids. Trimming left V 6 bases short and J 5 bases short, with 17 bases between. Germline-derived CDR1 and CDR2 are MNHEY and SMNVEV (reference sequence). The CDR3 sequence is CASRLQGGPDEQYF. CDR3 nucleotides: TGTGCCAGCAGGTTACAGGGTGGGCCGGACGAGCAGTACTTC.

This clone showed up just once. V is TRBV16 and J is TRBJ2-7; the match to TRBD1 covers 8 bases. Germline CDR1 KGHSY, CDR2 FQNENV. With 4 bases clipped from V and 2 bases from J, the junction kept 4 bases outside the gene matches. The CDR3 runs to 14 residues. This CDR3 is CASSPRQGTYEQYF. CDR3 DNA: TGTGCCAGCAGCCCTCGACAGGGGACCTACGAGCAGTACTTC.

This chain connects TRBV2 to TRBJ1-5; D call uncertain. Trimming took 8 bases from V and 0 from J, leaving 11 bases between them. Germline loops: CDR1 SNHLY, CDR2 FYNNEI. This CDR3 contains 14 residues. The CDR3 nucleotides are TGTGCCAGCTCGACCGGGTATAGCAATCAGCCCCAGCATTTT. Translated, it gives CASSTGYSNQPQHF.

This clone was detected once. V usage is TRBV9 and J usage is TRBJ2-1; D is undetermined. The CDR3 sequence is 16 residues long. Per germline, CDR1 SGDLS and CDR2 YYNGEE. V dropped 0 bases and J dropped 6 bases, with 16 bases sitting between them. CDR3 sequence (DNA): TGTGCCAGCAGCGTAGCTGCCGGCGGCACTTCCAATGAGCAGTTCTTC. Amino acids: CASSVAAGGTSNEQFF.

This chain joins TRBV9 and TRBJ1-1, with unresolved D. V dropped 6 bases and J dropped 6 bases, with 3 bases sitting between them. The CDR3 length is 9 residues. Germline assignment: CDR1 SGDLS and CDR2 YYNGEE. In DNA, the CDR3 is TGTGCCAGCACCCCTGAAGCTTTCTTT. This codes for CASTPEAFF.

V and J are TRBV4-1 and TRBJ2-1; 7 bases agree with TRBD1. Germline-derived CDR1 and CDR2 are MGHRA and YSYEKL. The CDR3 consists of 15 residues. V lost 2 bases, J lost 4 bases, and 5 bases stayed unmatched. CDR3 in DNA: TGCGCCAGCAGCCAAAGCCGGGGACAGTACAATGAGCAGTTCTTC. It is translated as CASSQSRGQYNEQFF.

Points on this clone: This sample includes further DNA sequences coding for the same CDR3. The V gene is TRBV10-1, the J gene TRBJ2-7; weak D call: TRBD2 (5 bases). This CDR3 comprises 12 residues. The germline CDR1 and CDR2 sequences are WNHNN and SYGVQD (reference sequence). V gave up 2 bases and J gave up 3 bases, with 5 bases separating them. The CDR3 DNA is TGCGCCAGCAGTGAGGGACTCTACGAGCAGTACTTC. Protein sequence: CASSEGLYEQYF.

The rearrangement joins TRBV28 to TRBJ2-5, with unresolved D. The CDR3 totals 13 residues. Germline V CDR1 and CDR2: MDHEN, SYDVKM. Trimming took 5 bases from V and 3 from J, leaving 10 bases between them. In DNA, the CDR3 is TGTGCCAGCAGTCCCTACAAGAAAGAGACCCAGTACTTC. Its protein is CASSPYKKETQYF.

As to this clone: The same CDR3 arises from other DNA sequences in this sample as well. The chain has TRBV19 and TRBJ2-7; D may correspond to TRBD1 or TRBD2 (5 bases each). CDR1 is LNHDA and CDR2 is SQIVND in the germline V gene (reference sequence). This CDR3 comprises 13 residues. V was pared by 3 bases and J by 3 bases, with 9 bases between. This CDR3 reads CASSIGTGYEQYF. The CDR3 DNA sequence: TGTGCCAGTAGTATCGGGACGGGCTACGAGCAGTACTTC. Supplemented by reference TRBV19 and TRBJ2-7, the full variable domain reads DGGITQSPKYLFRKEGQNVTLSCEQNLNHDAMYWYRQDPGQGLRLIYYSQIVNDFQKGDIAEGYSVSREKKESFPLTVTSAQKNPTAFYLCASSIGTGYEQYFGPGTRLTVT.